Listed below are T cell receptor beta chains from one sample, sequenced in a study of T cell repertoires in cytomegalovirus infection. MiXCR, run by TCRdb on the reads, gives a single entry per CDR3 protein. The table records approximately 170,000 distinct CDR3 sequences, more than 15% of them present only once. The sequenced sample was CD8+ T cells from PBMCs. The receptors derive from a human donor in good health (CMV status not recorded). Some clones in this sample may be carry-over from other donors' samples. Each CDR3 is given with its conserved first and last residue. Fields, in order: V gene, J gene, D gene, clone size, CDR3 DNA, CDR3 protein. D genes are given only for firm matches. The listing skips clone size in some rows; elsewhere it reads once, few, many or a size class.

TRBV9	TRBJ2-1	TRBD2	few	TGTGCCAGCAGCGATCCAAGACTAGCGGCCAGTGACAATGAGCAGTTCTTC	CASSDPRLAASDNEQFF
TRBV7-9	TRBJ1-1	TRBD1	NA	TGTGCCAGCAGCTTACCAGACAGGGAGAACACTGAAGCTTTCTTT	CASSLPDRENTEAFF
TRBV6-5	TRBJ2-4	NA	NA	TGTGCCAGCAGTTACTCGATGGTGGACATTCAGTACTTC	CASSYSMVDIQYF
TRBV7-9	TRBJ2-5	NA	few	TGTGCCAGCAGCCCCCCTCGAGACCCGGAGGCCCAGTACTTC	CASSPPRDPEAQYF
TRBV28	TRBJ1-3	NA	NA	TGTGCCAGCAGTACTCCCTACAGTTCTGGAAACACCATATATTTT	CASSTPYSSGNTIYF
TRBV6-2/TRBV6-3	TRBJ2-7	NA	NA	TGTGCCAGCAGTTACTCTTCACGGGAGATTTCCTACGAGCAGTACTTC	CASSYSSREISYEQYF
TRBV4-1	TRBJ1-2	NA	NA	TGCGCCAGCAGCCAAGTTAGGGGGGACTATGGCTACACCTTC	CASSQVRGDYGYTF
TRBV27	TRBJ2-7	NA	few	TGTGCCAGCAGGGAGTTCCCCTCCTACGAGCAGTACTTC	CASREFPSYEQYF
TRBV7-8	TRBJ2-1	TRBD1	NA	TGTGCCAGCAGCTTCCTGCAGGGGGCCTACAATGAGCAGTTCTTC	CASSFLQGAYNEQFF
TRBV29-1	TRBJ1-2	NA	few	TGCAGCGTAGGGGGGACGATAAACTATGGCTACACCTTC	CSVGGTINYGYTF
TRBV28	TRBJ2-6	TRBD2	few	TGTGCCAGCAGTTTATTCCCTAGCGGGAGGTCTGGGGCCAACGTCCTGACTTTC	CASSLFPSGRSGANVLTF
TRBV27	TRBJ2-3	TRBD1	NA	TGTGCCAGCAGTTTATCTAGAGGGGGCAAAGATACGCAGTATTTT	CASSLSRGGKDTQYF
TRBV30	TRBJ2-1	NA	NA	TGTGCCTGGAATTACGGCCTGAGCGATGAGCAGTTCTTC	CAWNYGLSDEQFF
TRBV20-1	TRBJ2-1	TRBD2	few	TGCAGTGCACCTGGGACTAGCGGGAGTCTCTACAATGAGCAGTTCTTC	CSAPGTSGSLYNEQFF
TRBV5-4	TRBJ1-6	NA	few	TGTGCCAGCAGCGTGCACCGACAGGACTTCCCCCTCCACTTT	CASSVHRQDFPLHF
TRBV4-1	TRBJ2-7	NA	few	TGCGCCAGCAGCCACGGGACGGAGGAGCAGTACTTC	CASSHGTEEQYF
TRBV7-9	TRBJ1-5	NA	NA	TGTGCCAGCAGCTTATTTTTAGCAGGGAGTAATAGCAATCAGCCCCAGCATTTT	CASSLFLAGSNSNQPQHF
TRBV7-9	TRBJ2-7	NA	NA	TGTGCCAGCAGCTTAGGTTCCCTGGGATACTACTACGAGCAGTACTTC	CASSLGSLGYYYEQYF
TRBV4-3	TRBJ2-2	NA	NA	TGCGCCAGCAGCCAAGAAGCCCCCGGGGAGCTGTTTTTT	CASSQEAPGELFF
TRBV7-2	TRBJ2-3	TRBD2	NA	TGTGCCAGCAGGAGATTATCGGGGGGAGGCACAGATACGCAGTATTTT	CASRRLSGGGTDTQYF
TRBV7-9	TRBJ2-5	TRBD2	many	TGTGCCAGCAGCGTCGGGACTAGCGGGATAGAGACCCAGTACTTC	CASSVGTSGIETQYF
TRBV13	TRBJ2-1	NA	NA	TGTGCCAGCAGCCCCCCCATATACAATGAGCAGTTCTTC	CASSPPIYNEQFF
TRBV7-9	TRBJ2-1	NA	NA	TGTGCCAGCAGCCCACGGGGCCTAGAGCAGTTCTTC	CASSPRGLEQFF
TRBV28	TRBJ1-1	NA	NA	TGTGCCAGCAGTTTAACTTGGGCTGGGCGGCGGGACACTGAAGCTTTCTTT	CASSLTWAGRRDTEAFF
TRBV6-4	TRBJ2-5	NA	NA	TGTGCCAGCTCCTCAGGGGCTATTGTGGAGACCCAGTACTTC	CASSSGAIVETQYF
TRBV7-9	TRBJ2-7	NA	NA	TGTGCCAGCAGCTTAGTGACAGAGGGCTACGAGCAGTACTTC	CASSLVTEGYEQYF
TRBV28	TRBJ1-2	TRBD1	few	TGTGCCAGCACTTTTCCGGGACAGCGACTCTATGGCTACACCTTC	CASTFPGQRLYGYTF
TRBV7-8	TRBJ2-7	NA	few	TGTGCCAGCAGCTTAGGCGTCAACGCAGGGGACCACGAGCAGTACTTC	CASSLGVNAGDHEQYF
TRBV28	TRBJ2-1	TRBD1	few	TGTGCCAGCAGTTTATATATGCCGACAGGGGGACTCTACAATGAGCAGTTCTTC	CASSLYMPTGGLYNEQFF
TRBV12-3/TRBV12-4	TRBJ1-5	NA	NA	TGTGCCAGCAGTTCCCGGACAGTCAATCAGCCCCAGCATTTT	CASSSRTVNQPQHF
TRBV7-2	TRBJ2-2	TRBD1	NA	TGTGCCAGCAGCAAAGGGGACAGCTTCACCGGGGAGCTGTTTTTT	CASSKGDSFTGELFF
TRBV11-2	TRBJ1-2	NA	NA	TGTGCCAGCAGCTTAAGTGCGGGTAACGGCTACACCTTC	CASSLSAGNGYTF
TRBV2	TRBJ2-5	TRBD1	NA	TGTGCCAAGACAGTGGACAGGGGGCTGGAGACCCAGTACTTC	CAKTVDRGLETQYF
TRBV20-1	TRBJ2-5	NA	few	TGCAGTGCTAGACCGTCCTCCAGGGAAACCCAGTACTTC	CSARPSSRETQYF
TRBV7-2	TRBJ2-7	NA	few	TGTGCCAGCAGCTTAGACCCCCTAAGTGAGCAGTACTTC	CASSLDPLSEQYF
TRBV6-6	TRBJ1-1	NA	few	TGTGCCAGCAGTTATGGGGAGGAAGCTTTCTTT	CASSYGEEAFF
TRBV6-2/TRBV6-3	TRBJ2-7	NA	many	TGTGCCAGCAGTTACTCGAGAGGTTTCTACGAGCAGTACTTC	CASSYSRGFYEQYF
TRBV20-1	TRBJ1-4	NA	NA	TGCAGTGCCCGAAGGGAGATTGCAACTAATGAAAAACTGTTTTTT	CSARREIATNEKLFF
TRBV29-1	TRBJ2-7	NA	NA	TGCAGCGGAGGCTCATCCTCCTACGAGCAGTACTTC	CSGGSSSYEQYF
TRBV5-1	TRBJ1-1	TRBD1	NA	TGCGCCAGCAGCCCGGGACAGGCCCCTGAAGCTTTCTTT	CASSPGQAPEAFF
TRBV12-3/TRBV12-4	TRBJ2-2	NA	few	TGTGCCAGCAGTTTAGTTTTGAACTTCAACACCGGGGAGCTGTTTTTT	CASSLVLNFNTGELFF
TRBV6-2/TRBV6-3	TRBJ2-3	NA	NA	TGTGCCAGCAGTCCAGCAGATACGCAGTATTTT	CASSPADTQYF